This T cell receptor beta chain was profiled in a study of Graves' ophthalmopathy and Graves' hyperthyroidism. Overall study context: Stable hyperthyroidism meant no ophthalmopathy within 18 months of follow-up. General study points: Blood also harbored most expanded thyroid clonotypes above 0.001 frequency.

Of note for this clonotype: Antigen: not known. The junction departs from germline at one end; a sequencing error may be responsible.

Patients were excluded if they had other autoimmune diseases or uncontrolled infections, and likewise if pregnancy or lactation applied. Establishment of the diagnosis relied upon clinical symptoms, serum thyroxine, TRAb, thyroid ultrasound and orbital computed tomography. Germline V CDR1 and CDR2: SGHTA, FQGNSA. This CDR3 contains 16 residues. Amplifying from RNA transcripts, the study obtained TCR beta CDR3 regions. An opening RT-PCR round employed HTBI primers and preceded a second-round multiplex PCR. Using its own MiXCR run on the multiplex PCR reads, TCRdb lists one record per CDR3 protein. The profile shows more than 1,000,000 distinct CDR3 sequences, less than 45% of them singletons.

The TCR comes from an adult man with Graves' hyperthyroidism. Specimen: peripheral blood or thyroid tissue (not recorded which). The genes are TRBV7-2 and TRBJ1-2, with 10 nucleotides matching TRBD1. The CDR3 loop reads CANSQGIRDRGRGYTF. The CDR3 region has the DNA TGCGCCAACAGCCAAGGGATCCGGGACAGGGGAAGAGGCTACACCTTC.